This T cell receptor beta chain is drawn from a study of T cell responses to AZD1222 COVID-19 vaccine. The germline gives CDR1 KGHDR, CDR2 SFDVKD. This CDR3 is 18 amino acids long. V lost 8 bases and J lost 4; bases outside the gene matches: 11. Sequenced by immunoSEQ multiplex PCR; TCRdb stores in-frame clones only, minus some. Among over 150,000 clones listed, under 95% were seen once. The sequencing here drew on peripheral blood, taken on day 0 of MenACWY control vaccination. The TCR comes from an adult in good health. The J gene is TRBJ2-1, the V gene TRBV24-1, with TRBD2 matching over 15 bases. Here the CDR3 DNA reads TGTGCCACCAACACGAGGACTAGCGGGAGGGCCTTGTACAATGAGCAGTTCTTC. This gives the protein CATNTRTSGRALYNEQFF.